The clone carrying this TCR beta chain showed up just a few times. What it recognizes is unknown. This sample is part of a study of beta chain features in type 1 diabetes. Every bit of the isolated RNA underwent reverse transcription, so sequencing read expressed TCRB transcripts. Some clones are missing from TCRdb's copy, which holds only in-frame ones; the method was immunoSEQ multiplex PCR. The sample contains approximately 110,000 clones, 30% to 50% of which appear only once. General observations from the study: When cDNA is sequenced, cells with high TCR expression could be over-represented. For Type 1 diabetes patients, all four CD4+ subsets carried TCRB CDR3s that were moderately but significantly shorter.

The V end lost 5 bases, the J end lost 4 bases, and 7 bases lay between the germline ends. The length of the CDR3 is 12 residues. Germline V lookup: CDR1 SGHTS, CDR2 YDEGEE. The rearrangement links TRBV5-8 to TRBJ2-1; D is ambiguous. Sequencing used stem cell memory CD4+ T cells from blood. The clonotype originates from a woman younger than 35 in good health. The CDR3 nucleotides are TGTGCCAGCAGTTATAGATACAATGAGCAGTTCTTC. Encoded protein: CASSYRYNEQFF.